The 24 T cell receptor beta chains below all came from one sample that was sequenced in a study of post-analysis software for immune sequencing data. Unique-molecular-identifier-tagged TCR beta cDNA libraries were used. TCRdb re-called the PCR reads through MiXCR, storing one row per CDR3 protein. This table holds 750,000 to 950,000 distinct CDR3 sequences, roughly half found once. What these receptors recognize is not known. Whole-study results and caveats: Roughly five TRBV segments were significantly more frequent in patients than in controls. TRBV5-6, TRBV5-1 and TRBV20-1 were among these segments.

Sequences were obtained from blood. The receptors here all came from a girl aged 5-17 years with multiple sclerosis.

This clonotype was found a few times. The chain couples TRBV6-6 to TRBJ2-5, with D perhaps assigned TRBD1 or TRBD2 (5 bases each). V gave up 6 bases and J gave up 0 bases, with 11 bases separating them. This CDR3 contains 14 residues. The germline CDR1 and CDR2 sequences are MNHNY and SVGAGI (reference sequence). CDR3 amino acids: CASRTGHYQETQYF. The DNA for the CDR3 is TGTGCCAGCAGAACGGGGCATTACCAAGAGACCCAGTACTTC.

The chain recombines TRBV7-2 with TRBJ2-5, with TRBD2 matching 12 bases. In germline, CDR1 is SGHTA, CDR2 FQGNSA. The trim removed 3 bases at V and 5 bases at J, leaving 7 bases unmatched. This CDR3 region has 16 residues. CDR3 DNA: TGTGCCAGCAGCTTCCTAGCGGGGGGGCCTTTGGAGACCCAGTACTTC. It is translated as CASSFLAGGPLETQYF. The whole variable domain, remainder taken from reference TRBV7-2 and TRBJ2-5, is GAGVSQSPSNKVTEKGKDVELRCDPISGHTALYWYRQSLGQGLEFLIYFQGNSAPDKSGLPSDRFSAERTGGSVSTLTIQRTQQEDSAVYLCASSFLAGGPLETQYFGPGTRLLVL.

In this sample, this clonotype turned up a few times. The J gene is TRBJ1-2, the V gene TRBV6-4; D remains ambiguous. Germline CDR1 is MRHNA and CDR2 is SNTAGT. This CDR3 comprises 13 residues. The V and J ends lost 7 bases and 0 bases respectively, with 9 bases between them. The CDR3 sequence is CASTAGANYGYTF. CDR3 DNA sequence: TGTGCCAGCACAGCCGGGGCTAACTATGGCTACACCTTC.

The rearrangement links TRBV5-1 to TRBJ2-4, with D possibly called TRBD1 or TRBD2 (6 bases each). The J call may be in error: the DNA end matches TRBJ2-5 better. Germline V CDR1 and CDR2: SGHRS, YFSETQ. The CDR3 is 12 residues long. CDR3 DNA: TGCGCCAGCGGGGGGCCACAAGAGACCCAGTACTTC. It is translated as CASGGPQETQYF.

Only a few counts were recorded for this clonotype. The V and J genes are TRBV5-1 and TRBJ2-7; 7 bases map to TRBD1. J gave up 6 bases and V 0 bases, and 9 bases lay outside the gene matches. The germline gives CDR1 SGHRS, CDR2 YFSETQ. The CDR3 covers 15 residues. This CDR3 is CASSLADRAFREQYF. CDR3 DNA sequence: TGCGCCAGCAGCTTGGCTGACAGGGCCTTTCGCGAGCAGTACTTC.

This chain connects TRBV20-1 to TRBJ2-1; TRBD2 aligns across 13 bases. The CDR3 spans 14 residues. Germline V CDR1 and CDR2: DFQATT, SNEGSKA (reference sequence). J lost 9 bases, V lost 6 bases, and 8 bases had no gene match. Here the CDR3 reads CSAATSGRASEQFF. The CDR3, as DNA: TGCAGTGCGGCTACTAGCGGGAGGGCCAGTGAGCAGTTCTTC.

The chain carries TRBV12-3 or TRBV12-4 and TRBJ1-5; D ambiguous. CDR3 length: 14 amino acids. Trimming shortened V by 5 bases and J by 0 bases, and 8 bases separated the two germline ends. The CDR3 reads CASSRSYSNQPQHF. The CDR3 DNA reads as TGTGCCAGCAGTCGAAGCTATAGCAATCAGCCCCAGCATTTT.

V gene TRBV20-1 combines with J gene TRBJ2-5, with 15 positions matching TRBD2. The junction had 10 bases not matched to a gene; V was cut back by 3 bases and J by 5 bases. The CDR3 has 17 amino acids. Germline V gene sequence: CDR1 DFQATT, CDR2 SNEGSKA (reference sequence). CDR3 protein: CSARGLAGGNIEETQYF. Written as DNA, the CDR3 is TGCAGTGCTAGGGGACTAGCGGGAGGTAATATCGAGGAGACCCAGTACTTC.

There are a few counts of this clonotype. The DNA of the CDR3 is TGTGCCAGCAGCTTAGACGTTGGTCTAGCCAAAAACATTCAGTACTTC. Translated, it gives CASSLDVGLAKNIQYF. The genes are TRBV7-9 and TRBJ2-4; D is uncertain. The ends were cut back, 1 base at V and 0 bases at J, with 10 bases in the middle. The germline gives CDR1 SEHNR, CDR2 FQNEAQ (reference sequence). The CDR3 loop spans 16 amino acids.

The V call is TRBV3-1, the J call TRBJ1-4; D gene ambiguous. This CDR3 region has 13 residues. Germline CDR1 reads LGHDT; CDR2 reads YNNKEL (reference sequence). The V end lost 0 bases, the J end lost 7 bases, and 6 bases lay between the germline ends. CDR3 in amino acids: CASSQDSVEKLFF. The CDR3 DNA is TGTGCCAGCAGCCAAGATAGCGTTGAAAAACTGTTTTTT.

V gene TRBV6-1 combines with J gene TRBJ2-5, with D uncertain. The V end lost 1 base, the J end lost 11 bases, and 17 bases lay between the germline ends. In germline, CDR1 is MNHNS, CDR2 SASEGT. The CDR3 extends over 14 amino acids. This CDR3 reads CASSEEGWRHEQYF. The CDR3 nucleotides are TGTGCCAGCAGTGAAGAGGGCTGGCGCCATGAGCAGTACTTC.

The chain couples TRBV20-1 to TRBJ2-7, with 14 bases identical to TRBD2. V trimming: 6 bases; J trimming: 2 bases; junction bases outside the gene matches: 6. The CDR3 totals 15 residues. Germline lookup yields CDR1 DFQATT and CDR2 SNEGSKA (reference sequence). CDR3 sequence (DNA): TGCAGTGCCCTCGGACTAGCGGGAGGAACCTACGAGCAGTACTTC. Its translation is CSALGLAGGTYEQYF.

This clonotype was seen once. V gene TRBV6-5 combines with J gene TRBJ2-1; 7 positions match TRBD2. Germline values: CDR1 MNHEY, CDR2 SVGAGI. The CDR3 is 18 amino acids. With 2 bases clipped from V and 0 bases from J, the junction kept 10 bases outside the gene matches. CDR3 protein: CASSYPRSGRRSYNEQFF. The CDR3 nucleotides are TGTGCCAGCAGTTACCCTCGTAGCGGGCGCCGCTCCTACAATGAGCAGTTCTTC.

A few counts support this clonotype. DNA of the CDR3: TGCGCCAGCAGTGAGACTAGCGGGAGGGCCGGCGAGCAGTACTTC. Translating gives CASSETSGRAGEQYF. This chain connects TRBV10-1 to TRBJ2-7, with 13 bases fitting TRBD2. Unmatched junction bases numbered 4, after V lost 2 bases and J lost 6 bases. The CDR3 is made up of 15 amino acids. The V gene's germline CDR1 is WNHNN and CDR2 SYGVQD (reference sequence).

This chain connects TRBV19 to TRBJ1-2, with D perhaps matching TRBD1 (5 bases). CDR1 LNHDA and CDR2 SQIVND come from the germline V gene (reference sequence). V shed 6 bases and J shed 6 bases, with 17 bases lying between them. CDR3 length: 14 residues. CDR3 sequence reads: CASRGAYGGDGYTF. As DNA, the CDR3 is TGTGCCAGTAGAGGGGCCTACGGCGGAGATGGCTACACCTTC. Based on the CDR3 plus reference TRBV19 and TRBJ1-2, the full variable domain is DGGITQSPKYLFRKEGQNVTLSCEQNLNHDAMYWYRQDPGQGLRLIYYSQIVNDFQKGDIAEGYSVSREKKESFPLTVTSAQKNPTAFYLCASRGAYGGDGYTFGSGTRLTVV.

This clonotype appeared a few times. This chain connects TRBV12-3 or TRBV12-4 to TRBJ2-7; D is uncertain. The V end lost 4 bases, the J end lost 8 bases, and 9 bases lay between the germline ends. CDR3 length: 11 amino acids. In DNA, the CDR3 is TGTGCCAGCAGTTCAGGAAGAAAGCAGTACTTC. It translates to CASSSGRKQYF.

This clonotype was recorded once. The V gene is TRBV7-3, the J gene TRBJ2-1; tentative D call: TRBD2 (6 bases). This CDR3 is built from 14 residues. Germline V lookup: CDR1 SGHTA, CDR2 FQGTGA. Between the trimmed V and J ends, which lost 6 bases and 7 bases, there was a span of 16 bases. The CDR3 DNA reads TGTGCCAGCAGTAAAAGCGCGGGGAGTAATGAGCAGTTCTTC. Its protein product is CASSKSAGSNEQFF.

As DNA, the CDR3 is TGTGCCAGCAGTTTCCTTGGGGGTCAGTACTTC. Encoded protein: CASSFLGGQYF. The chain is built from TRBV28 and TRBJ2-5; D may correspond to TRBD1 or TRBD2 (5 bases each). Per germline, CDR1 MDHEN and CDR2 SYDVKM. V was trimmed by 3 bases and J by 11 bases, leaving 10 bases between them. The CDR3 loop spans 11 amino acids.

V and J are TRBV29-1 and TRBJ1-1; tentative D call: TRBD1 (5 bases). In germline, CDR1 is SQVTM, CDR2 ANQGSEA. The CDR3 is made up of 14 amino acids. V was clipped by 7 bases and J by 0 bases, with 15 bases between them. The CDR3 DNA reads TGCAGCGGCCCCCCAGGGCTCCTGAACACTGAAGCTTTCTTT. Amino acids: CSGPPGLLNTEAFF.

This clonotype was seen just once. The genes are TRBV5-1 and TRBJ2-7; TRBD2 matches 9 bases. The CDR3 covers 14 residues. Trimming removed 5 bases from V and 2 bases from J; junction bases left unmatched: 5. CDR1 SGHRS and CDR2 YFSETQ come from the germline V gene. The CDR3 DNA follows: TGCGCCAGCAGGCGGGAGGGCCTCCCCTACGAGCAGTACTTC. Its protein product is CASRREGLPYEQYF.

The rearrangement links TRBV11-2 to TRBJ1-1; D possibly corresponds to TRBD1 (6 bases). V was shortened by 0 bases and J by 1 base, with 24 bases between the two germline ends. Germline loops: CDR1 SGHAT, CDR2 FQNNGV. CDR3 length equals 20 residues. CDR3 in amino acids: CASSLEDLRGARVSNTEAFF. As DNA, the CDR3 is TGTGCCAGCAGCTTAGAGGACCTCCGGGGGGCGCGGGTCTCGAACACTGAAGCTTTCTTT. The complete variable domain, with remaining parts taken from reference TRBV11-2 and TRBJ1-1, reads EAGVAQSPRYKIIEKRQSVAFWCNPISGHATLYWYQQILGQGPKLLIQFQNNGVVDDSQLPKDRFSAERLKGVDSTLKIQPAKLEDSAVYLCASSLEDLRGARVSNTEAFFGQGTRLTVV.

This clonotype has just a few counts. The rearrangement links TRBV7-8 to TRBJ2-7; 7 bases agree with TRBD2. This CDR3 contains 15 residues. V lost 2 bases and J lost 2; bases outside the gene matches: 6. The germline CDR1 and CDR2 sequences are SGHVS and FQNEAQ. CDR3 DNA sequence: TGTGCCAGCAGCTTAAGGGGAGGGGCGGCCTACGAGCAGTACTTC. Translation: CASSLRGGAAYEQYF.

V usage is TRBV29-1 and J usage is TRBJ2-3; D is uncertain. Trimming stripped 1 base from V and 8 bases from J, with 13 bases between. Germline V gene data show CDR1 as SQVTM and CDR2 as ANQGSEA. This CDR3 is built from 13 residues. The CDR3 region is CSVEVVVSTTQYF. The CDR3 DNA sequence: TGCAGCGTTGAAGTGGTGGTTAGCACTACGCAGTATTTT.

This clonotype appeared a few times. The genes are TRBV15 and TRBJ2-1, with D perhaps TRBD2 (6 bases). V lost 8 bases and J 10 bases, leaving 21 bases between the germline ends. Germline CDR1 and CDR2: LNHNV and YYDKDF (reference sequence). This CDR3 spans 14 amino acids. The CDR3 nucleotides are TGTGCCACCTGCTTAGTGCGGGCCGGGGGAGAGCAGTTCTTC. This encodes CATCLVRAGGEQFF. The whole variable domain, filled in from reference TRBV15 and TRBJ2-1, reads DAMVIQNPRYQVTQFGKPVTLSCSQTLNHNVMYWYQQKSSQAPKLLFHYYDKDFNNEADTPDNFQSRRPNTSFCFLDIRSPGLGDTAMYLCATCLVRAGGEQFFGPGTRLTVL.